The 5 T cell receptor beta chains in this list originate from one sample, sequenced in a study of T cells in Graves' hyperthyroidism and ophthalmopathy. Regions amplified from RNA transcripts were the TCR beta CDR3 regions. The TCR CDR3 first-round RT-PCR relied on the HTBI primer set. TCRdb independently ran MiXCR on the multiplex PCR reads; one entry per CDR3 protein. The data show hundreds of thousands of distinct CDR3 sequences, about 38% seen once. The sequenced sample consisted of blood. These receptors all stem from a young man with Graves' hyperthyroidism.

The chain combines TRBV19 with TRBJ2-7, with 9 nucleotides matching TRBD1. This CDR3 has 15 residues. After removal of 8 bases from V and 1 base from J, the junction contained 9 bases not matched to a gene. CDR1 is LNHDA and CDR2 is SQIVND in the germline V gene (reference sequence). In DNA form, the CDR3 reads TGTGCCAGTCGTACAGGACAGGGGCCATCCTACGAGCAGTACTTC. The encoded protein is CASRTGQGPSYEQYF.

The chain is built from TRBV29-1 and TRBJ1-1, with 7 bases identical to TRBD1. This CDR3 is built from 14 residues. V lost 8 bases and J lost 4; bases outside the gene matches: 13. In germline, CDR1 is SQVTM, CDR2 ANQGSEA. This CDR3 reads CSSLIGTGATEAFF. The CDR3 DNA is TGCAGCAGCCTCATCGGAACAGGGGCCACTGAAGCTTTCTTT.

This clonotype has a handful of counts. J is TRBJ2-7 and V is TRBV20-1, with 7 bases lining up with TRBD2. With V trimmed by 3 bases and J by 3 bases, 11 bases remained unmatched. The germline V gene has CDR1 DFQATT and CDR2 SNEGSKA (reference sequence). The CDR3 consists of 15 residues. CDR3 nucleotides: TGCAGTGCTAGCTTCGGCAGCGGGGCGAGCTACGAGCAGTACTTC. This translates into CSASFGSGASYEQYF.

The DNA for the CDR3 is TGTGCCAGCAGTTCCGTCCCGGGACAGGGGACGAACACTGAAGCTTTCTTT. It encodes CASSSVPGQGTNTEAFF. The J gene is TRBJ1-1, the V gene TRBV2, with 10 positions matching TRBD1. Unmatched junction bases numbered 10, after V lost 5 bases and J lost 1 base. CDR3 length: 17 residues. Germline CDR1 and CDR2: SNHLY and FYNNEI.

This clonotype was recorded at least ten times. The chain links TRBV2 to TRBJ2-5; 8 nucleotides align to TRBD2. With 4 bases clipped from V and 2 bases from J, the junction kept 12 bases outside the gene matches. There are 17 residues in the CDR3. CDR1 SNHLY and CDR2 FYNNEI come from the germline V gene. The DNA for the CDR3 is TGTGCCAGCAGTGCCCCCATTAGCGGGGATACGCAAGAGACCCAGTACTTC. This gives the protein CASSAPISGDTQETQYF.